This is a list of T cell receptor beta chains from one sample in a study of T cell repertoires in cytomegalovirus infection. No antigens are known for them. From the reads, TCRdb called clonotypes with MiXCR, one entry per CDR3 protein. The sample holds around 900,000 distinct CDR3 sequences, about a third seen once. This material consisted of cultured CD8+ T cells from PBMCs, taken from culture after CMV antigen stimulation. These receptors originate from a human donor in good health (CMV status not recorded). Some clones in this sample may be carry-over from other donors' samples. Each CDR3 is given with its conserved first and last residue. The order of the fields is J gene, clone size, V gene, CDR3 length, CDR3 protein. Expanded clones are given a class, and other clones once, few, many or no size at all.

J: TRBJ2-5; size: few; V: TRBV7-6; length: 15; CDR3: CASSLGGGATETQYF
J: TRBJ2-3; size: few; V: TRBV19; length: 17; CDR3: CASSYLGQGEWADTQYF
J: TRBJ2-5; size: many; V: TRBV7-9; length: 13; CDR3: CASSPGGQETQYF
J: TRBJ2-3; size: -; V: TRBV19; length: 19; CDR3: CASSVGRSRKGTGTDTQYF
J: TRBJ2-1; size: -; V: TRBV15; length: 13; CDR3: CATADGSYNEQFF
J: TRBJ2-2; size: few; V: TRBV19; length: 15; CDR3: CASSRTVRGTGELFF
J: TRBJ1-2; size: few; V: TRBV2; length: 12; CDR3: CASISTGMGYTF
J: TRBJ2-2; size: -; V: TRBV7-9; length: 13; CDR3: CASKQGVTGELFF
J: TRBJ1-1; size: few; V: TRBV27; length: 16; CDR3: CASSFGVWGKNTEAFF
J: TRBJ2-4; size: -; V: TRBV7-9; length: 16; CDR3: CASSQPQGLAKNIQYF
J: TRBJ2-7; size: -; V: TRBV20-1; length: 15; CDR3: CSASHRDRVTYEQYF
J: TRBJ2-1; size: many; V: TRBV10-3; length: 16; CDR3: CAISGGTSGGENEQFF
J: TRBJ2-1; size: -; V: TRBV6-4; length: 16; CDR3: CASSPRGGRITNEQFF
J: TRBJ1-2; size: -; V: TRBV27; length: 12; CDR3: CASSPLGRDYTF
J: TRBJ2-1; size: many; V: TRBV7-6; length: 15; CDR3: CASSLGETRANEQFF
J: TRBJ1-1; size: few; V: TRBV12-3/TRBV12-4; length: 15; CDR3: CASSSTTDPNTEAFF
J: TRBJ2-7; size: -; V: TRBV27; length: 15; CDR3: CASSLTRDFHYEQYF
J: TRBJ2-1; size: many; V: TRBV7-9; length: 12; CDR3: CASSVDRAEQFF
J: TRBJ2-1; size: many; V: TRBV7-3; length: 19; CDR3: CASSIDPLAGGPGLHEQFF
J: TRBJ2-1; size: few; V: TRBV27; length: 17; CDR3: CASSLYPTGTANNEQFF
J: TRBJ1-2; size: few; V: TRBV19; length: 12; CDR3: CASSPLSYGYTF
J: TRBJ2-7; size: -; V: TRBV5-4; length: 14; CDR3: CASSGKRSSYEQYF
J: TRBJ2-2; size: -; V: TRBV6-2/TRBV6-3; length: 18; CDR3: CASSFGLAGLGNTGELFF
J: TRBJ2-3; size: few; V: TRBV5-1; length: 16; CDR3: CASSLVSGGPTDTQYF
J: TRBJ2-1; size: -; V: TRBV6-1; length: 15; CDR3: CASSDETRGGDEQFF